Each of the 10 T cell receptor beta chains below was sequenced from the same sample in a study of cytomegalovirus exposure and HLA in healthy donors. PCR was performed using 60 Vbeta and 13 Jbeta primers. Method: immunoSEQ multiplex PCR; TCRdb's copy keeps in-frame clones and lacks some. Among under 200,000 clones, 70% to 90% were seen once, and the ten largest hold about 2.4%. Sequenced material: PBMCs. The receptors here all came from a man in his thirties or forties in good health and CMV-seropositive.

The V gene is TRBV6-6, the J gene TRBJ1-5; 7 bases align to TRBD1. The CDR3 runs to 16 residues. Germline CDR1 is MNHNY and CDR2 is SVGAGI (reference sequence). Trimming removed 4 bases from V and 4 bases from J; junction bases left unmatched: 10. The CDR3 sequence: CASSFSTGPINQPQHF. The CDR3 DNA is TGTGCCAGCAGTTTCTCGACAGGGCCCATAAATCAGCCCCAGCATTTT.

The chain uses TRBV18 and TRBJ2-5, with TRBD1 matching 9 bases. The CDR3 consists of 12 residues. The germline V gene encodes CDR1 KGHSH and CDR2 LQKENI. Losses at the gene ends were 5 bases for V and 10 bases for J; bases not matched to a gene: 5. The CDR3 sequence: CASSGQGSVQYF. The CDR3 DNA reads as TGTGCCAGCTCAGGACAGGGGTCGGTCCAGTACTTC.

The V gene is TRBV14, the J gene TRBJ1-4; no firm D call. Trimming took 0 bases from V and 4 from J, leaving 12 bases between them. The length of the CDR3 is 16 residues. The V gene's germline CDR1 is SGHDN and CDR2 FVKESK. In nucleotides, the CDR3 is TGTGCCAGCAGCCAAGAAAACGGGGATTTTAATGAAAAACTGTTTTTT. Encoded protein: CASSQENGDFNEKLFF.

The CDR3: CASISIAGPYNEQFF. In nucleotides, the CDR3 is TGTGCCAGTATCTCCATAGCGGGACCCTACAATGAGCAGTTCTTC. This sequence joins TRBV19 and TRBJ2-1; 8 nucleotides line up with TRBD2. The germline gives CDR1 LNHDA, CDR2 SQIVND (reference sequence). The CDR3 contains 15 residues. After removal of 7 bases from V and 2 bases from J, the junction contained 7 bases not matched to a gene.

This chain connects TRBV30 to TRBJ1-3; TRBD1 aligns across 9 bases. The CDR3 is made up of 14 amino acids. The germline V gene has CDR1 GTSNPN and CDR2 SVGIG (reference sequence). V shed 2 bases and J 6 bases; nucleotides not matched to a gene: 5. The CDR3 here is CAWSYGTGTNTIYF. CDR3 nucleotide sequence: TGTGCCTGGAGTTACGGGACAGGGACAAACACCATATATTTT.

V usage is TRBV2 and J usage is TRBJ2-1, with 8 bases aligning to TRBD2. V lost 4 bases to trimming and J lost 0 bases; unmatched junction nucleotides: 2. The CDR3 spans 15 residues. Per the germline V gene, CDR1 is SNHLY and CDR2 is FYNNEI. The chain's CDR3 is CASSVSGNSYNEQFF. The CDR3 nucleotides read TGTGCCAGCAGTGTTAGCGGGAACTCCTACAATGAGCAGTTCTTC.

V gene TRBV4-2 combines with J gene TRBJ2-2; D might be TRBD1 (6 bases). Looked up from germline, CDR1 is LGHNA and CDR2 is YNFKEQ. CDR3 length: 15 amino acids. V dropped 6 bases and J dropped 0 bases, with 11 bases sitting between them. The CDR3 region has the DNA TGTGCCAGCAGATCAGGGGATCCGAACACCGGGGAGCTGTTTTTT. Translated, it gives CASRSGDPNTGELFF.

The gene calls are TRBV10-3 and TRBJ2-3, with TRBD2 matching over 7 bases. The CDR3 is made up of 17 amino acids. After removal of 2 bases from V and 1 base from J, the junction contained 9 bases not matched to a gene. The V gene's germline CDR1 is ENHRY and CDR2 SYGVKD. The CDR3 DNA reads as TGTGCCATCAGTGAGACCGAGACTAGCTGGCGCACAGATACGCAGTATTTT. Its translation: CAISETETSWRTDTQYF.

The CDR3 protein is CASSFDSSNTGELFF. The CDR3 coding sequence is TGTGCCAGCAGCTTCGACAGCTCGAACACCGGGGAGCTGTTTTTT. This chain links TRBV11-2 with TRBJ2-2; possibly TRBD1 for D (5 bases). Germline CDR1 and CDR2: SGHAT and FQNNGV. CDR3 length equals 15 residues. V was cut by 3 bases and J by 0 bases, with 8 bases left in between.

J is TRBJ2-1 and V is TRBV4-1; D ambiguous. The germline V gene has CDR1 MGHRA and CDR2 YSYEKL. V lost 0 bases, J lost 0 bases, and 9 bases lay in between. There are 16 residues in the CDR3. The DNA for the CDR3 is TGCGCCAGCAGCCAAGAGGGCAGGAACTCCTACAATGAGCAGTTCTTC. It is translated as CASSQEGRNSYNEQFF.